This T cell receptor (beta chain) was sequenced during a study of beta chain features in type 1 diabetes. Study-wide findings and caveats: Researchers could not determine here whether HLA type influences TCRB rearrangement.

On this clone: Antigen specificity is unknown.

The germline CDR1 and CDR2 sequences are SQVTM and ANQGSEA. CDR3 length: 11 residues. As every portion of the isolated RNA was reverse transcribed, the sequencing read expressed TCRB transcripts. Produced via immunoSEQ multiplex PCR; TCRdb's table is partial and in-frame only. The table has hundreds of thousands of clones, about 29% seen once. Source material: naive CD4+ T cells from blood. This chain connects TRBV29-1 to TRBJ2-5; possible D gene TRBD1, 5 bases. The J call may not be correct, given that the DNA end is closer to TRBJ2-7. The receptor's source is a man aged 18-30 years in good health. CDR3 in amino acids: CSGESGPEQYF. The DNA of the CDR3 is TGCAGCGGAGAATCAGGGCCCGAGCAGTACTTC.